Presented here are 27 T cell receptor beta chains from one specimen sequenced in a study of CD8 T cells in Susac syndrome. After extraction with the RNeasy kit, roughly 0.45 to 1 ug of the RNA was reverse transcribed using random hexamers. Each CDR3 protein is one row after TCRdb ran MiXCR on the immunoSEQ multiplex PCR reads. This table holds roughly 330,000 distinct CDR3 sequences, 92% found once. What was sequenced was CD4+ T cells from PBMCs. These receptors came from a human donor with multiple sclerosis.

This chain links TRBV5-1 with TRBJ1-1; maybe TRBD1 (5 bases). Per the germline V gene, CDR1 is SGHRS and CDR2 is YFSETQ. Trimming took off 4 bases at V and 7 bases at J, with 17 bases between the two ends. The CDR3 consists of 14 residues. The chain's CDR3 is CASSIANRKGEAFF. CDR3 DNA sequence: TGCGCCAGCAGCATTGCCAACAGGAAGGGTGAAGCTTTCTTT.

The chain has TRBV6-1 and TRBJ1-5; the D gene is possibly TRBD1 (5 bases). The CDR3 is made up of 14 amino acids. Per germline, CDR1 MNHNS and CDR2 SASEGT. Trimming took off 6 bases at V and 10 bases at J, with 19 bases between the two ends. The CDR3 protein is CASSEPGRTVPQHF. The CDR3 DNA is TGTGCCAGCAGCGAGCCGGGACGCACCGTTCCCCAGCATTTT.

The chain is built from TRBV28 and TRBJ1-5; D not resolved. Per the germline V gene, CDR1 is MDHEN and CDR2 is SYDVKM. CDR3 length equals 14 residues. Trimming stripped 6 bases from V and 1 base from J, with 10 bases between. CDR3 protein: CASSPGMSNQPQHF. In DNA form, the CDR3 reads TGTGCCAGCAGCCCGGGAATGAGCAATCAGCCCCAGCATTTT.

The chain has TRBV24-1 and TRBJ2-1; D may be TRBD1 (5 bases). Trimming took off 9 bases at V and 0 bases at J, with 11 bases between the two ends. Per germline, CDR1 KGHDR and CDR2 SFDVKD. The CDR3 runs to 14 residues. The CDR3 DNA follows: TGTGCCACCCGCTCAGGGTGCTCCTACAATGAGCAGTTCTTC. This translates into CATRSGCSYNEQFF.

This clonotype appeared once. V gene TRBV12-3 or TRBV12-4 combines with J gene TRBJ1-1; 12 bases fit TRBD1. There are 15 residues in the CDR3. The V gene end was trimmed by 3 bases and the J gene end by 3 bases; junction bases not matched to a gene: 2. CDR3 sequence (DNA): TGTGCCAGCAGTTTGGGACAGGGGGCACACACTGAAGCTTTCTTT. Translated: CASSLGQGAHTEAFF.

V usage is TRBV19 and J usage is TRBJ2-5, with 10 bases lining up with TRBD1. J gave up 3 bases and V 5 bases, and 6 bases lay outside the gene matches. Germline values: CDR1 LNHDA, CDR2 SQIVND (reference sequence). The CDR3 has 15 amino acids. In DNA form, the CDR3 reads TGTGCCAGTAGTGCTACCGGGACAGGGGAAGAGACCCAGTACTTC. Translation gives CASSATGTGEETQYF.

This chain uses TRBV29-1 with TRBJ2-1, with a weak D call TRBD2 (6 bases). The CDR3 consists of 14 residues. The V and J ends lost 7 bases and 6 bases respectively, with 19 bases between them. The germline gives CDR1 SQVTM, CDR2 ANQGSEA. The CDR3 reads CSAQPGDSLNEQFF. The CDR3 DNA sequence: TGCAGCGCACAACCGGGGGACTCACTCAATGAGCAGTTCTTC.

The chain carries TRBV5-1 and TRBJ2-2, with D perhaps being TRBD1 or TRBD2 (5 bases each). The CDR3 length is 15 residues. With 7 bases removed from V and 1 base from J, the gap between germline ends came to 14 bases. Per the germline V gene, CDR1 is SGHRS and CDR2 is YFSETQ. The CDR3 DNA reads TGCGCCAGCCGCCCGGGGACCGTGAACACCGGGGAGCTGTTTTTT. Translation: CASRPGTVNTGELFF.

J is TRBJ2-5 and V is TRBV10-2; 9 bases agree with TRBD1. Germline V CDR1 and CDR2: WSHSY, SAAADI. The CDR3 has 14 residues. The V gene end was trimmed by 4 bases and the J gene end by 5 bases; junction bases not matched to a gene: 5. Written as DNA, the CDR3 is TGCGCCAGCAGTGCCTGGACAGGGGCCGAGACCCAGTACTTC. Its protein product is CASSAWTGAETQYF.

This clonotype was observed a single time. An end of the junction differs from the germline gene, which may be a read error. V usage is TRBV2 and J usage is TRBJ1-2, with 7 bases fitting TRBD1. This CDR3 has 11 amino acids. The germline CDR1 and CDR2 sequences are SNHLY and FYNNEI. CDR3 nucleotide sequence: TGTGCCAGCAGTAGGACAGGTTATCGTCCTTTC. It encodes CASSRTGYRPF.

The V call is TRBV10-3, the J call TRBJ2-1; the match to TRBD2 covers 9 bases. Germline CDR1 reads ENHRY; CDR2 reads SYGVKD. V lost 0 bases and J lost 7; bases outside the gene matches: 7. The CDR3 has 16 residues. DNA of the CDR3: TGTGCCATCAGTGAGTCTAGTCTAGCGGGAAGAAATGAGCAGTTCTTC. Amino acids: CAISESSLAGRNEQFF.

This clonotype was seen just once. The rearrangement joins TRBV12-3 or TRBV12-4 to TRBJ2-7; 12 bases are a match to TRBD2. J lost 6 bases, V lost 6 bases, and 6 bases had no gene match. CDR3 length equals 14 residues. The CDR3 region has the DNA TGTGCCAGCAGCCGACTAGCGGGGGAAGGCGAGCAGTACTTC. Translating it yields CASSRLAGEGEQYF.

The V gene is TRBV19, the J gene TRBJ2-3, with TRBD1 as a possible D gene (5 bases). The CDR3 contains 16 residues. In germline, CDR1 is LNHDA, CDR2 SQIVND (reference sequence). Trimming pared 5 bases from V and 5 bases from J, leaving 20 bases between. CDR3 in amino acids: CASSGPARTNLDTQYF. The CDR3 nucleotides are TGTGCCAGTAGTGGACCGGCCAGGACAAACCTAGATACGCAGTATTTT.

The chain carries TRBV29-1 and TRBJ1-4; a weak D match, TRBD1 (6 bases). Trimming cost V 3 bases and J 8 bases, with 10 bases left between them. Germline V gene lookup returns CDR1 SQVTM and CDR2 ANQGSEA. The CDR3 runs 12 residues. CDR3 nucleotides: TGCAGCGTTGACCTTCAGGGGGAAAAACTGTTTTTT. It codes for CSVDLQGEKLFF.

This clonotype was seen a single time. The genes are TRBV7-9 and TRBJ2-1; 7 bases are a match to TRBD1. From germline, CDR1 is SEHNR and CDR2 FQNEAQ (reference sequence). The length of the CDR3 is 14 residues. The V gene end was trimmed by 5 bases and the J gene end by 8 bases; junction bases not matched to a gene: 9. The CDR3 DNA reads as TGTGCCAGCAGCCCATCGACAGGGTCCGATGAGCAGTTCTTC. It translates to CASSPSTGSDEQFF.

This chain joins TRBV5-1 and TRBJ2-5; 13 positions match TRBD2. Germline V gene lookup returns CDR1 SGHRS and CDR2 YFSETQ. This CDR3 has 14 amino acids. Trimming at V came to 3 bases and at J to 10 bases, leaving 6 bases not matched to a gene. CDR3 loop: CASSSLAGGRDQYF. As DNA, the CDR3 is TGCGCCAGCAGCTCACTAGCGGGAGGGCGGGACCAGTACTTC. Complete variable domain (other parts from reference TRBV5-1 and TRBJ2-5): KAGVTQTPRYLIKTRGQQVTLSCSPISGHRSVSWYQQTPGQGLQFLFEYFSETQRNKGNFPGRFSGRQFSNSRSEMNVSTLELGDSALYLCASSSLAGGRDQYFGPGTRLLVL.

The V gene is TRBV5-1, the J gene TRBJ2-2; D perhaps matches TRBD1 (6 bases). The germline CDR1 and CDR2 sequences are SGHRS and YFSETQ. The length of the CDR3 is 15 residues. Trimming took off 4 bases at V and 3 bases at J, with 13 bases between the two ends. The CDR3 spells CASSPRGEDTGELFF. The CDR3 DNA is TGCGCCAGCAGCCCCAGGGGAGAGGACACCGGGGAGCTGTTTTTT. The entire variable domain, with the rest obtained from reference TRBV5-1 and TRBJ2-2, is as follows: KAGVTQTPRYLIKTRGQQVTLSCSPISGHRSVSWYQQTPGQGLQFLFEYFSETQRNKGNFPGRFSGRQFSNSRSEMNVSTLELGDSALYLCASSPRGEDTGELFFGEGSRLTVL.

This chain joins TRBV15 and TRBJ2-7, with 7 positions matching TRBD1. CDR3 length: 14 residues. The V and J ends lost 5 bases and 6 bases, in that order; junction bases with no gene match: 10. Germline CDR1 LNHNV, CDR2 YYDKDF (reference sequence). This CDR3 is CATSPNQGEAEQYF. CDR3 DNA sequence: TGTGCCACCAGCCCCAACCAGGGGGAAGCCGAGCAGTACTTC.

The chain links TRBV30 to TRBJ2-6; a weak D match, TRBD1 (6 bases). Germline-derived CDR1 and CDR2 are GTSNPN and SVGIG (reference sequence). V lost 0 bases and J 12 bases, leaving 12 bases between the germline ends. The CDR3 contains 13 residues. The CDR3 is CAWSVAAGVVLTF. CDR3 sequence (DNA): TGTGCCTGGAGTGTCGCGGCAGGGGTCGTCCTGACTTTC.

The chain combines TRBV6-1 with TRBJ1-5; 9 bases line up with TRBD1. The CDR3 extends over 14 amino acids. Germline lookup yields CDR1 MNHNS and CDR2 SASEGT. Unmatched junction bases numbered 5, after V lost 4 bases and J lost 7 bases. Here the CDR3 DNA reads TGTGCCAGCAGTGTGGACAGGGGTGGACAGCCCCAGCATTTT. Translated, it gives CASSVDRGGQPQHF.

The gene calls are TRBV3-1 and TRBJ2-5; 8 positions agree with TRBD2. Germline CDR1 and CDR2: LGHDT and YNNKEL (reference sequence). J lost 10 bases, V lost 4 bases, and 8 bases had no gene match. The CDR3 runs to 13 residues. The CDR3 DNA follows: TGTGCCAGCAGCCGCCAGGGACTAGGGTTCCAGTACTTC. Amino acid sequence: CASSRQGLGFQYF.

In its sample, this clonotype was seen once. This chain uses TRBV20-1 with TRBJ2-3; D gene unclear. The CDR3 is made up of 14 amino acids. From germline, CDR1 is DFQATT and CDR2 SNEGSKA (reference sequence). The germline V and J ends were trimmed by 2 bases and 4 bases, with 13 bases remaining between them. The CDR3 protein is CSARTTAASDTQYF. The CDR3 nucleotides read TGCAGTGCTAGAACAACGGCGGCCTCAGATACGCAGTATTTT.

The table lists this clonotype with a count of one. The chain employs TRBV4-3 and TRBJ2-1, with D perhaps being TRBD1 or TRBD2 (5 bases each). The V and J ends lost 4 bases and 9 bases respectively, with 10 bases between them. There are 12 residues in the CDR3. The germline V gene has CDR1 LGHNA and CDR2 YSLEER. The CDR3 DNA reads as TGCGCCAGCAGCCGTACTAGGGGTGAGCAGTTCTTC. Protein: CASSRTRGEQFF.

The rearrangement links TRBV4-2 to TRBJ2-3; 7 positions agree with TRBD2. The V gene end was trimmed by 0 bases and the J gene end by 3 bases; junction bases not matched to a gene: 6. Per the germline V gene, CDR1 is LGHNA and CDR2 is YNFKEQ. CDR3 length: 16 amino acids. CDR3 sequence (DNA): TGTGCCAGCAGCCAAGAGCGGGGCGGGGGTACAGATACGCAGTATTTT. It specifies CASSQERGGGTDTQYF.

This chain links TRBV20-1 with TRBJ2-3; D gene unclear. The CDR3 is made up of 12 amino acids. Trimming pared 1 base from V and 4 bases from J, leaving 6 bases between. From germline, CDR1 is DFQATT and CDR2 SNEGSKA (reference sequence). The DNA of the CDR3 is TGCAGTGCTAGAGGCGTAGCAGATACGCAGTATTTT. Encoded protein: CSARGVADTQYF.

V and J are TRBV5-1 and TRBJ2-7; tentative D call: TRBD2 (6 bases). CDR3 length: 14 amino acids. V was shortened by 8 bases and J by 2 bases, with 17 bases between the two germline ends. CDR1 and CDR2 (germline): SGHRS, YFSETQ. The CDR3 coding sequence is TGCGCCAGATACGGGACTCTCCGAACCTACGAGCAGTACTTC. Its protein is CARYGTLRTYEQYF.

J is TRBJ2-1 and V is TRBV9; 12 bases fit TRBD2. Trimming cost V 4 bases and J 2 bases; bases outside gene matches: 7. The CDR3 sequence is 17 residues long. From germline, CDR1 is SGDLS and CDR2 YYNGEE. The DNA of the CDR3 is TGTGCCAGCAGCCTCAGGACTAGCGGGGCCCCCTACAATGAGCAGTTCTTC. This encodes CASSLRTSGAPYNEQFF. The full variable domain, completed using reference TRBV9 and TRBJ2-1, is DSGVTQTPKHLITATGQRVTLRCSPRSGDLSVYWYQQSLDQGLQFLIQYYNGEERAKGNILERFSAQQFPDLHSELNLSSLELGDSALYFCASSLRTSGAPYNEQFFGPGTRLTVL.